The T cell receptor (beta chain) under discussion was sequenced for a study of T cells in Graves' hyperthyroidism and ophthalmopathy. Using RNA transcripts as the source, TCR beta CDR3 regions were amplified. TCR CDR3 underwent first-round RT-PCR with the HTBI primer set. TCRdb fed the multiplex PCR reads into MiXCR, producing one record per CDR3 protein. The sample lists more than 300,000 distinct CDR3 sequences, approximately 18% occurring once. The CDR3 has 16 residues. V was cut by 0 bases and J by 3 bases, with 14 bases left in between. Germline V gene sequence: CDR1 KGHSY, CDR2 FQNENV. This receptor was obtained from a woman aged 25 to 39 with Graves' hyperthyroidism that later progressed to Graves' ophthalmopathy. This chain connects TRBV16 to TRBJ2-5; a weak D match, TRBD1 (9 bases). Material: blood. CDR3 in amino acids: CASSQSDRGLEETQYF. CDR3 coding DNA: TGTGCCAGCAGCCAATCGGACAGGGGACTAGAAGAGACCCAGTACTTC. The full variable domain, with the rest looked up from reference TRBV16 and TRBJ2-5, is GEEVAQTPKHLVRGEGQKAKLYCAPIKGHSYVFWYQQVLKNEFKFLISFQNENVFDETGMPKERFSAKCLPNSPCSLEIQATKLEDSAVYFCASSQSDRGLEETQYFGPGTRLLVL.